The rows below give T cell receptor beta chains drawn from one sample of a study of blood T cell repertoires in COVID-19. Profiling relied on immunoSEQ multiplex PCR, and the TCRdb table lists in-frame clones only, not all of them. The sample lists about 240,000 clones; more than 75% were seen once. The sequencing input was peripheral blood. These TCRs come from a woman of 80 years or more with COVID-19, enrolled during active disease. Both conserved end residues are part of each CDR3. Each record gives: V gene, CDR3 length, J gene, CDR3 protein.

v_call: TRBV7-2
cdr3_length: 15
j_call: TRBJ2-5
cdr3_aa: CASSLVEAGRKTQYF

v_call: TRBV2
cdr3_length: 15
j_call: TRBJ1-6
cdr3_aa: CASSEREADNSPLHF

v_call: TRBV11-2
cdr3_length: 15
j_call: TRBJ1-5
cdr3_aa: CASSFRPDSNQPQHF

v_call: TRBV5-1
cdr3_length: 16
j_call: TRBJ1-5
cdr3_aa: CASSPGTLSGNQPQHF

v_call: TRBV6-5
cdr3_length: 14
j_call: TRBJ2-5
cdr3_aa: CASSYLDTPETQYF

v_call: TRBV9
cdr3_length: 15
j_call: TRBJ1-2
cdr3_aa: CASSVDTGGNYGYTF

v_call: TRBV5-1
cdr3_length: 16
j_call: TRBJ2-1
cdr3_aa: CASSLGWREGYNEQFF

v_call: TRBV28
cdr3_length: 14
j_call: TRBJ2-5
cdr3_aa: CASSLWTSGETQYF

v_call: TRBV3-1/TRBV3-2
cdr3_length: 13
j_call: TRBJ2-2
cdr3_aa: CASSHGGNRELFF

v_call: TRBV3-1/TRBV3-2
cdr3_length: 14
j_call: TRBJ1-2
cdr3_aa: CASSGGQGGYGYTF

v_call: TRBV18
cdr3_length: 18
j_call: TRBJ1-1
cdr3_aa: CASSPPNRAAALNTEAFF

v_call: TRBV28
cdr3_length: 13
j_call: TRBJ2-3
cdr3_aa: CATSLTDWNTQYF

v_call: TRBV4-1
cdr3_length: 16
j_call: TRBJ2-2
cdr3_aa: CASSQAAGGGTGELFF

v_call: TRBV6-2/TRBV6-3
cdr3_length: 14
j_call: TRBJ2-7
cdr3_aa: CASSYRQGPYEQYF

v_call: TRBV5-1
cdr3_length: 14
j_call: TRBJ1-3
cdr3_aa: CASSSSTGGNTIYF

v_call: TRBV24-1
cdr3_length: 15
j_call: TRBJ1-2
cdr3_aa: CATSDPGQGIYGYTF

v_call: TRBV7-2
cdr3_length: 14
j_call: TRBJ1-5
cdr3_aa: CASSFADRDQPQHF

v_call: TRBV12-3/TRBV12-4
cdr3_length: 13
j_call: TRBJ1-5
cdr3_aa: CASRPGQLRPQHF

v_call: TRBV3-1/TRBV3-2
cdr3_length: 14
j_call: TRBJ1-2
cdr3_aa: CASSRGGGDYGYTF

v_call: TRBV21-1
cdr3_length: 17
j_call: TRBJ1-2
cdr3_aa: CASSKSPGEPANYGYTF

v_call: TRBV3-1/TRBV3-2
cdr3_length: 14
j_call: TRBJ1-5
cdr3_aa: CASSQRGGNQPQHF

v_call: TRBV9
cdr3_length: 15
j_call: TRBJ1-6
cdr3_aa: CASSVGTGMNSPLHF

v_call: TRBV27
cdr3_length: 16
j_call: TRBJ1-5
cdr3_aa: CASSLSQGLGDQPQHF

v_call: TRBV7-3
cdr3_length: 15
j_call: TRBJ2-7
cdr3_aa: CASSLSGGGQYEQYF

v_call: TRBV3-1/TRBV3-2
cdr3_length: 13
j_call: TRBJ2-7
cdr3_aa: CASSQTHFGEQYF

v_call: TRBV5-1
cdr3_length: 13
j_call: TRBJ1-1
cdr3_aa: CASSLSPYTEAFF

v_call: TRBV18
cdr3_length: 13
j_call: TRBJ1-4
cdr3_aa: CASSPSLLEKLFF

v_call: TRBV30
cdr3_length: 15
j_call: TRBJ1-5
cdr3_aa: CAWSPRGTGNQPQHF

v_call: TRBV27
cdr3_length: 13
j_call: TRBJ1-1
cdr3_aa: CASSLPGQGKAFF

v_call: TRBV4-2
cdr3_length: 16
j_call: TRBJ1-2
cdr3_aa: CASSQDGQGAGVGYTF

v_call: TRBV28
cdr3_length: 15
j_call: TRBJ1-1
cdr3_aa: CASSIGAGGYTEAFF

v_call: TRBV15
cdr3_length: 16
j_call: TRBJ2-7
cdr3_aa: CATSSALAGVEGEQYF

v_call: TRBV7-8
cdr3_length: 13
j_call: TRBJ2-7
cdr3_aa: CASSRTEAYEQYF

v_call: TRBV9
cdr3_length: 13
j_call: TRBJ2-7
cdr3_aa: CASSVGSSYEQYF

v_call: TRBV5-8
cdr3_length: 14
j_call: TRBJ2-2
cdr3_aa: CASSLGDITGELFF

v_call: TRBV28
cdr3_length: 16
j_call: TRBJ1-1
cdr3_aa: CASRRNSGGASTEAFF

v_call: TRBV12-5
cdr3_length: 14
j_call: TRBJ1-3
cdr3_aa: CASGFGALGNTIYF

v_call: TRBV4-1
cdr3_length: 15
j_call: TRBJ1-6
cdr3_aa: CASSPGQGINSPLHF

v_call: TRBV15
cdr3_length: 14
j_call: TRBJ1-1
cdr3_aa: CATSRDPSVPEAFF

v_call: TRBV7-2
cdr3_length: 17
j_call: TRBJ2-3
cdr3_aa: CASSLKGMRGGRDTQYF

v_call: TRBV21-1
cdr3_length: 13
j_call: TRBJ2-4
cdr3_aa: CASSSGSKNIQYF

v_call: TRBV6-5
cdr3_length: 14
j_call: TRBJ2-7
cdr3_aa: CASSSQAYYYEQYF

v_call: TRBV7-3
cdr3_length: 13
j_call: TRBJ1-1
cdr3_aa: CASSSGGNTEAFF

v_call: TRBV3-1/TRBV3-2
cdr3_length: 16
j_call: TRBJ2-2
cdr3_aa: CASSQDSLVSSGELFF

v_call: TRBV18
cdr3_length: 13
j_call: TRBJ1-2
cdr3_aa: CASSPPDRERYTF

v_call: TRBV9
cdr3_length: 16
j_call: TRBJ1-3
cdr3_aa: CASSVARTGSGNTIYF

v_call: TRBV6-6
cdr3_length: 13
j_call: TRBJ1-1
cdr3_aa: CASSVDRGTEAFF

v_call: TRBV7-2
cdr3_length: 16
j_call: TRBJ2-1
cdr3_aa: CASSLPTSGRKNEQFF

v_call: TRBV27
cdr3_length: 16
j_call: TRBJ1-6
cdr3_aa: CASSAVTGTGSLPLHF

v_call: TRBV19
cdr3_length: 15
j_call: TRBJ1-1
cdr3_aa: CASSGPGQENTEAFF

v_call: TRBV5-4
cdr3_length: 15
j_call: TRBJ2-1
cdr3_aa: CASRRGLAGENEQFF

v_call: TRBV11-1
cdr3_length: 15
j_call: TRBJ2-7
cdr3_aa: CASSLARTGDYEQYF

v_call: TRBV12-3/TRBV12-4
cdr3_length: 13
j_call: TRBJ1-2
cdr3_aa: CASSFPDFYGYTF

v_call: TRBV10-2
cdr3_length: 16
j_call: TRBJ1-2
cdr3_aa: CASSGLGTGSYYGYTF

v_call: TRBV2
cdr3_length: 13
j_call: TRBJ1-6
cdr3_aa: CASSQIIQVPLHF

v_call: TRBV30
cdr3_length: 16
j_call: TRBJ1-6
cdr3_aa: CAWRGQPSSYNSPLHF

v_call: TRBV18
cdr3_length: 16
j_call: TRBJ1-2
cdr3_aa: CASSPSLGQGSAGYTF

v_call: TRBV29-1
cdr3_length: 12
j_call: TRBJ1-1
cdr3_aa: CSVKHGGTEAFF